Detailed here is one TCR beta chain. This clonotype turned up a few times. Its antigen has not been determined. Qualities for individual bases were not recorded, and no much larger clone is one base off. Library creation used 5' RACE. The listed sequencing device is NextSeq 500. The TCR library protocol attached unique molecular identifiers to individual cDNA molecules to correct for sequencing error and PCR bias. Both TCR alpha and beta chains were sequenced, and tight co-correlation was observed between alpha and beta sequence abundances in each sample. Per the source publication's procedure: V gene, J gene and CDR3 annotation of TCR sequences was performed with Decombinator V4. TCRs were defined as expanded if a significant change between any two time points was detected under a Poisson model with p below 0.0001. TCR abundances were normalised to the total number of TCRs sequenced in each sample and reported as counts per million. VDJdb, accessed on 1 November 2021, was searched for TCRs annotated for CMV, EBV and SARS-CoV-2, and TCRs annotated for more than one antigen were excluded. In TCRdb, the public reads were trimmed at Q25 with fastp and aligned with MiXCR, with productive beta chains retained. For every CDR3 protein sequence, its rows merge into one entry that carries the most common genes and DNA. The V and J calls were not made by the authors but by TCRdb's processing. Counted in this sample were approximately 65,000 distinct CDR3 sequences; more than 10% of them appeared once. Jointly, the top ten make up 1.5% to 2% of the sample.

This specimen comes from a study of early T cells in non-severe SARS-CoV-2 infection (dated by TCRdb to 2020 to 2023). Background for the entire study: Because TCR sequencing relied on bulk RNA taken from unsorted whole blood, pairing of alpha and beta chains was not possible. On the study overall, not on this receptor specifically: Matching against VDJdb was skewed toward anti-spike CD8 responses, likely underestimated virus-specific expansions, and missed private and CD4 specificities.

This was a case-control study nested in a cohort of healthcare workers in London, UK, who had nasopharyngeal swab PCR tests and blood samples taken every week. Healthcare workers were enrolled in the week of the UK lockdown, from 23 to 31 March 2020, and were followed every week for up to 16 weeks. The receptor was isolated from an adult who was a healthcare worker with PCR-confirmed SARS-CoV-2 infection or an uninfected control (not recorded which). The material sequenced was whole blood.

The CDR3 sequence is CASSFHLPGPYTDTQYF. The sequenced DNA: TGTGCCAGCAGTTTTCACCTTCCGGGGCCTTACACAGATACGCAGTATTTT. The receptor chain draws on TRBV27 and TRBJ2-3, with the D segment possibly TRBD1 or TRBD2, each aligning over 5 bases. Trimming removed 3 bases from V and 2 bases from J, leaving 18 bases between the germline ends. The germline V gene (reference sequence) gives CDR1 as MNHEY and CDR2 as SMNVEV. The CDR3 sequence holds 17 residues, the cysteine and phenylalanine included. Just the 51-base CDR3 DNA is kept, in frame starting at base 1.